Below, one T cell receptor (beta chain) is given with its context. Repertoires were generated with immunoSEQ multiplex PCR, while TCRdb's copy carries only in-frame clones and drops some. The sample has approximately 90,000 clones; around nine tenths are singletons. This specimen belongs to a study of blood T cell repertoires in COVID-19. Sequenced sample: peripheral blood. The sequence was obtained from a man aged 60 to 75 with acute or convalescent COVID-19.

The CDR3 DNA is TGTGCCTGGAGTGACCATGGGGCGGGGGGAAACATTCAGTACTTC. Translation: CAWSDHGAGGNIQYF. This chain connects TRBV30 to TRBJ2-4; 8 positions agree with TRBD2. V trimming: 1 base; J trimming: 6 bases; junction bases outside the gene matches: 8. This CDR3 comprises 15 residues. The germline V gene has CDR1 GTSNPN and CDR2 SVGIG (reference sequence).